This T cell receptor beta chain was captured in a study of shared clonotypes between healthy human individuals. Regarding the study as a whole: Only blood was sampled; tissue repertoires likely differ. Non-shared clonotypes showed lower generation probabilities than clonotypes common to all four donors.

As to this clone: The antigen remains unidentified.

As defined, naive CD8 cells were CD45RO-negative and positively selected for CCR7, with terminally differentiated effector memory CD45RA+ cells excluded. Trimming left V 3 bases short and J 4 bases short, with 16 bases between. The germline gives CDR1 SGHNT, CDR2 YYREEE (reference sequence). The CDR3 runs to 15 residues. Method: immunoSEQ multiplex PCR; TCRdb's copy keeps in-frame clones and lacks some. The data contain more than 2 million clones, just under 95% of them seen just once; the ten biggest clones take up 0.85% to 1.2%. The source of this sequence is a man in his late teens or twenties in good health. The genes are TRBV5-4 and TRBJ1-1; D uncertain. The sequencing sample was made of naive CD8+ T cells sorted from blood. CDR3 DNA: TGTGCCAGCAGCTCCCTTTCTGGGCAGGTCACTGAAGCTTTCTTT. Encoded protein: CASSSLSGQVTEAFF.